The TCR beta chain under discussion was sequenced for a study of shared clonotypes between healthy human individuals (dated by TCRdb to the early 2020s). Context from the whole study: The cohort included three men and a couple of women between 18 and 49 years of age. Per donor, three plates each were used for CD4 naive and CD4 memory, two for CD8 naive, and one for CD8 memory. To estimate repertoire size and how much clonotypes are shared between individuals, the study performed deep sequencing of blood TCR repertoires from about 5 healthy adults. To increase sequencing depth and limit assay-specific biases, different laboratories used diverse techniques to prepare libraries and sequence TCR repertoires. Each donor's leukapheresis produced roughly between roughly 0.94 and 9.5 billion PBMCs. Findings and caveats that apply to the study as a whole: Higher generation probabilities were observed for clonotypes shared by all four sorted-subset donors than for non-shared clonotypes. Even with the large sequencing depth, rarefaction of the sorted-subset datasets indicated that sequencing was incomplete. Estimated clonotype richness was generally larger for naive than for memory subsets. Pairwise subsampling indicated that sequencing depth was expected to affect the degree of clonotype sharing among donors. When a handful of donors were compared, the shared fraction of clonotypes was around 4.6% for naive CD4, about 4% for naive CD8, 2.3% for memory CD4, and under 0.5% for memory CD8. Because the study included only a small number of donors, the genetic and exposure-history diversity represented was limited. Sampling was limited to blood, and TCR repertoires in tissue likely differ from TCR repertoires in blood.

Using the deep immunoSEQ assay, multiplex PCR amplified TCR CDR3 regions from genomic DNA. For each cell subset, the extracted genomic DNA was distributed evenly across all wells of several immunoSEQ 96-well plates, and each plate served as one replicate. Each replicate PCR for sorted subsets received around 0.2 ug genomic DNA, equal to roughly 33,000 T cell genomes. The purified libraries were quantified using a Qubit 3.0 fluorometer, sized with a Bioanalyzer 2100, and then quantified again using the KAPA Library Quantification kit. Every immunoSEQ 96-well plate was sequenced on a separate single-read 150-cycle Illumina NextSeq 550 flow cell. From the authors' description of their analysis: The immunoSEQ output contained only junctional sequences without quality scores, so filtering could not match that applied to full-length reads. To assign V/J genes and CDR3, sequences were annotated using PyIR, a Python wrapper for IgBLAST v1.9, with IMGT germline references. Reads were filtered out if the reads had weak V/J assignments (E-value above 1e-6), no CDR3, stop codons, out-of-frame junctions, or ambiguous translated residues. V3J clonotypes were defined as sequences sharing the same inferred V gene, J gene, and CDR3 amino acid sequence. Percentage overlap between repertoires was computed as shared unique clonotypes divided by the size of the smaller repertoire. Three approaches were used to assess repertoire richness: RTK rarefaction, the Chao1 estimator, and Recon v2.1 estimates of unobserved clonotypes. Generation probabilities for all TCRbeta clonotypes obtained by the gDNA method from a handful of donors were computed using OLGA. TCRdb stores this immuneACCESS table with in-frame sequences only. Part of the clones is absent; in the studies checked, under half of the shortfall reflects unresolved V genes, and no reason is known for the rest. The DNA was the basis for D and trimming; V, J and clone size are from that table. The sample yields about 980,000 clones; approximately 76% were counted once. The ten largest account for approximately 1.5% of the sample.

Comment on this clone: Its antigen has not been determined. No base quality information exists; no much larger clone differs at one position.

The donors were healthy, HIV-negative adults who had no recently reported acute infections or vaccinations. Every donor was a Caucasian adult residing in Nashville, Tennessee, USA. CD4+ T cells were enriched by magnetic negative selection; naive cells were then positively selected on CD45RA, and the negative fraction formed the memory subset. Blood was obtained by leukapheresis, after which PBMCs were separated by Ficoll-Histopaque density gradient centrifugation and cryopreserved in liquid nitrogen vapor phase. Analytical flow cytometry was used to check the purity and quantity of every magnetically sorted T cell population. Genomic DNA was isolated from each sorted fraction and quantified by UV absorbance on a Nanodrop 2000c. Specimen: memory CD4+ T cells sorted from blood. What this sample's cell subset or site label stands for: CD45RA-negative fraction. The sequence derives from a man aged 18 to 35 in good health.

The CDR3 region: CASSLGSRDGSGNTIYF. At the DNA level, the sequence is TGCGCCAGCAGCTTGGGGTCGAGGGACGGCTCTGGAAACACCATATATTTT. The chain is encoded by TRBV5-1 joined to TRBJ1-3; TRBD1 might be the D gene, on 5 matching bases. The germline ends are 13 bases apart after V is trimmed by 0 bases and J by 0 bases. According to the germline V gene, CDR1 reads SGHRS and CDR2 reads YFSETQ. The CDR3, from cysteine to phenylalanine, totals 17 residues. CDR3 DNA only is kept here, 51 bases in frame from base 1.